The rows below give T cell receptor beta chains drawn from one sample of a study of T cells in Graves' hyperthyroidism and ophthalmopathy. TCRdb analysed the multiplex PCR reads with MiXCR anew, one entry per CDR3 protein. The sample yields around 300,000 distinct CDR3 sequences, about 13% seen once. Sequenced material: blood. The origin of the receptors is a middle-aged woman with Graves' hyperthyroidism. Both conserved end residues are part of each CDR3. A D gene is named only where the DNA matches it firmly. The size of a clone is reported for some rows only, either as once, few or many, or as a class for expanded clones.

V	length	size	D	J	CDR3	DNA
TRBV18	15	many	NA	TRBJ1-1	CASSPTTALNTEAFF	TGTGCCAGCTCCCCCACTACCGCACTGAACACTGAAGCTTTCTTT
TRBV2	12	many	NA	TRBJ2-5	CASSLGEETQYF	TGTGCCAGCAGTTTGGGGGAAGAGACCCAGTACTTC
TRBV20-1	12	NA	NA	TRBJ2-3	CSASVGTDTQYF	TGCAGTGCTAGTGTAGGGACAGATACGCAGTATTTT
TRBV5-5	15	many	NA	TRBJ2-7	CASSARQGGSYEQYF	TGTGCCAGCAGCGCGAGGCAGGGGGGATCCTACGAGCAGTACTTC
TRBV5-6	15	few	NA	TRBJ2-7	CASSLEGRGSYEQYF	TGTGCCAGCAGCTTGGAAGGTAGGGGGAGCTACGAGCAGTACTTC
TRBV19	13	NA	NA	TRBJ1-1	CASVPPMNTEAFF	TGTGCCTCCGTCCCTCCAATGAACACTGAAGCTTTCTTT
TRBV20-1	11	many	NA	TRBJ1-1	CSAQVNTEAFF	TGCAGTGCTCAGGTGAACACTGAAGCTTTCTTT
TRBV20-1	12	many	NA	TRBJ2-5	CSARDGGETQYF	TGCAGTGCTAGAGATGGCGGGGAGACCCAGTACTTC
TRBV18	13	NA	TRBD2	TRBJ2-1	CASYSGRAHEQFF	TGTGCCAGCTACTCGGGGAGGGCACATGAGCAGTTCTTC
TRBV4-2	17	few	TRBD2	TRBJ2-6	CASTRTSGASGANVLTF	TGTGCCAGCACTAGGACTAGCGGAGCCTCTGGGGCCAACGTCCTGACTTTC
TRBV24-1	15	few	TRBD1	TRBJ2-1	CATSDLRGGINEQFF	TGTGCCACCAGTGATTTGAGAGGGGGCATCAATGAGCAGTTCTTC
TRBV27	19	many	TRBD2	TRBJ2-1	CASSPGVAGGPSSYNGQFF	TGTGCCAGCAGTCCCGGGGTAGCGGGAGGTCCCTCCTCCTACAATGGACAGTTCTTC
TRBV20-1	15	NA	NA	TRBJ2-7	CSARIPGTRNYEQYF	TGCAGTGCTAGGATACCCGGGACACGGAACTACGAGCAGTACTTC
TRBV12-3/TRBV12-4	13	many	NA	TRBJ1-3	CAGGRGSGNTIYF	TGTGCCGGGGGGCGGGGTTCTGGAAACACCATATATTTT
TRBV20-1	14	many	TRBD1	TRBJ1-5	CSALQGFSNQPQHF	TGCAGTGCTTTACAGGGGTTTAGCAATCAGCCCCAGCATTTT
TRBV5-1	17	many	TRBD2	TRBJ2-1	CASSAILAGTTYNEQFF	TGCGCCAGCAGCGCCATACTAGCGGGGACGACCTACAATGAGCAGTTCTTC
TRBV2	12	NA	NA	TRBJ2-3	CASREDYGAQYF	TGTGCCAGCAGAGAAGATTACGGGGCGCAGTATTTT
TRBV7-8	15	many	NA	TRBJ2-1	CASSPVAAAYNEQFF	TGTGCCAGCAGCCCGGTGGCAGCGGCGTACAATGAGCAGTTCTTC
TRBV6-1	14	many	NA	TRBJ2-7	CASSGIQGSYEQYF	TGTGCCAGCAGTGGGATCCAGGGTTCCTACGAGCAGTACTTC
TRBV7-7	16	many	NA	TRBJ2-2	CASSLSPGEGTGELFF	TGTGCTAGCAGCTTAAGCCCTGGTGAAGGCACCGGGGAGCTGTTTTTT
TRBV24-1	17	NA	TRBD1	TRBJ2-1	CASSPRTGGGKGNEQFF	TGTGCCAGCTCACCTCGGACAGGGGGTGGCAAGGGCAATGAGCAGTTCTTC
TRBV28	14	many	TRBD1	TRBJ1-2	CASSPGQGPDGYTF	TGTGCCAGCAGCCCCGGACAGGGCCCGGATGGCTACACCTTC
TRBV12-3/TRBV12-4	12	many	NA	TRBJ1-1	CASSLIFTEAFF	TGTGCCAGCAGTTTGATTTTCACTGAAGCTTTCTTT
TRBV3-1	15	NA	NA	TRBJ1-4	CASSQQVSTNEKLFF	TGTGCCAGCAGCCAACAGGTCTCGACTAATGAAAAACTGTTTTTT
TRBV7-8	15	NA	NA	TRBJ1-5	CASSLTGIGNQPQHF	TGTGCCAGCAGCCTAACGGGGATAGGTAATCAGCCCCAGCATTTT
TRBV6-1	15	many	NA	TRBJ2-7	CASGLAGQFFYEQYF	TGTGCCAGCGGTCTTGCAGGTCAATTTTTTTACGAGCAGTACTTC
TRBV2	15	NA	TRBD1	TRBJ2-2	CASRVGDRETGELFF	TGTGCCAGCAGGGTCGGGGACAGGGAAACCGGGGAGCTGTTTTTT
TRBV29-1	16	few	TRBD2	TRBJ2-7	CSVEDGTGGPPYEQYF	TGCAGCGTTGAAGACGGAACGGGAGGCCCCCCCTACGAGCAGTACTTC
TRBV12-3/TRBV12-4	16	NA	NA	TRBJ2-3	CARTLLGPQSTDTQYF	TGTGCCCGCACTTTATTAGGACCCCAGTCCACAGATACGCAGTATTTT
TRBV4-1	15	NA	TRBD1	TRBJ1-2	CASSQTGTGGQGYTF	TGCGCCAGCAGCCAGACCGGGACAGGGGGACAGGGCTACACCTTC
TRBV4-1	18	few	TRBD2	TRBJ2-4	CASSSAREGWRAKNIQYF	TGCGCCAGCAGTTCCGCGCGGGAGGGCTGGAGAGCCAAAAACATTCAGTACTTC
TRBV28	16	many	TRBD2	TRBJ2-7	CASSLQIGTSDYEQYF	TGTGCCAGCAGTTTACAAATCGGGACTAGCGACTACGAGCAGTACTTC
TRBV20-1	16	NA	TRBD1	TRBJ1-3	CSARGLYRGSGNTIYF	TGCAGTGCTAGAGGGCTATACAGGGGGTCCGGAAACACCATATATTTT